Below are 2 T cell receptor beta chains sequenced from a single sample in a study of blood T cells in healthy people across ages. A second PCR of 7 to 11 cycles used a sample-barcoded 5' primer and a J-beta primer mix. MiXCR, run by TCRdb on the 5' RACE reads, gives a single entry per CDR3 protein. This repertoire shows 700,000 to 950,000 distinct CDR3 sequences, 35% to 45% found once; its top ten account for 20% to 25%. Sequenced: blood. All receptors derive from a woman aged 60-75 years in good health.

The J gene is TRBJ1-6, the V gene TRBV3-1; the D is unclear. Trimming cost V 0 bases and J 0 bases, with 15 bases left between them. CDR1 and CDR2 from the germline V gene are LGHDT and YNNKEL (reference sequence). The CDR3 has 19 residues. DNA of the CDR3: TGTGCCAGCAGCCAAGATCTTAGTCCGGGGAGCTCCTATAATTCACCCCTCCACTTT. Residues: CASSQDLSPGSSYNSPLHF.

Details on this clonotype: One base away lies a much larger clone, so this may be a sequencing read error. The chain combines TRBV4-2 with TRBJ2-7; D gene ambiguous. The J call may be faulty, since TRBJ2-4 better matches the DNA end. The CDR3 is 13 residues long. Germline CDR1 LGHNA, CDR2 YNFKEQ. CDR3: CASSHDTQNIQYF. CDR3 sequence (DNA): TGTGCCAGCAGCCATGATACGCAAAACATTCAGTACTTC.